One and the same sample provided the 12 T cell receptor beta chains below, sequenced in a study of shared clonotypes between healthy human individuals. Measured with immunoSEQ multiplex PCR; TCRdb has only the in-frame clones, and not every one. The sample comprises about 660,000 clones, approximately 74% of which are singletons, and under 2% rests with the top ten. Sequencing input: memory CD4+ T cells sorted from blood. Subset given: CD45RA-negative fraction. The source of these receptors is a woman aged 30 to 39 in good health.

The chain has TRBV7-9 and TRBJ1-3; D unresolved. The CDR3 runs to 13 residues. Germline CDR1 is SEHNR and CDR2 is FQNEAQ (reference sequence). The V and J ends lost 5 bases and 10 bases respectively, with 15 bases between them. CDR3 nucleotide sequence: TGTGCCAGCAGCCTCAAAAGCGATCAAACCATATATTTT. Amino acid sequence: CASSLKSDQTIYF.

The chain employs TRBV19 and TRBJ1-2; D is undetermined. Between the trimmed V and J ends, which lost 5 bases and 8 bases, there was a span of 18 bases. In germline, CDR1 is LNHDA, CDR2 SQIVND (reference sequence). The CDR3 is made up of 14 amino acids. The CDR3 DNA reads TGTGCCAGTAGTTTACGAGATCTGGGTCCCGGCTACACCTTC. Translated: CASSLRDLGPGYTF.

On this clone itself: The identical CDR3 is also encoded by other nucleotide sequences in the sample. The chain has TRBV7-9 and TRBJ1-2; maybe TRBD1 (6 bases). V was trimmed by 1 base and J by 4 bases, leaving 10 bases between them. The germline gives CDR1 SEHNR, CDR2 FQNEAQ (reference sequence). The CDR3 runs 14 residues. The CDR3 reads CASSLGQDSYGYTF. CDR3 in DNA: TGTGCCAGCAGCTTAGGACAGGACTCCTATGGCTACACCTTC.

The gene calls are TRBV30 and TRBJ2-7; tentative D call: TRBD2 (6 bases). The CDR3 has 11 residues. Trimming cost V 5 bases and J 7 bases, with 12 bases left between them. Germline assignment: CDR1 GTSNPN and CDR2 SVGIG (reference sequence). In DNA form, the CDR3 reads TGTGCCTGGCGAGGGGCGGGGGAGCAGTACTTC. Translating it yields CAWRGAGEQYF.

The chain joins TRBV7-8 to TRBJ1-5; tentative D call: TRBD1 (6 bases). The CDR3 extends over 14 amino acids. Germline CDR1 and CDR2: SGHVS and FQNEAQ. Deletions cut 1 base from V and 5 bases from J, with 9 bases between. This chain's CDR3 is CASSLGGAYQPQHF. As DNA, the CDR3 is TGTGCCAGCAGCTTAGGGGGGGCCTATCAGCCCCAGCATTTT. The variable domain in full, completed from reference TRBV7-8 and TRBJ1-5, reads GAGVSQSPRYKVAKRGQDVALRCDPISGHVSLFWYQQALGQGPEFLTYFQNEAQLDKSGLPSDRFFAERPEGSVSTLKIQRTQQEDSAVYLCASSLGGAYQPQHFGDGTRLSIL.

Of note for this clone: One end of the junction is discordant with germline, which a read error may explain. This chain joins TRBV11-3 and TRBJ1-4; D remains unclear. CDR3 length: 15 residues. Germline V gene data show CDR1 as SGHNT and CDR2 as YENEEA. The CDR3 reads CASTLTATTNEKLFF. The CDR3 DNA follows: TGTGCCAGCACCTTAACAGCCACAACTAATGAAAAACTGTTTTTT.

The V call is TRBV6-5, the J call TRBJ2-7; D is possibly TRBD2 (7 bases). Trimming took 5 bases from V and 6 from J, leaving 17 bases between them. Germline V lookup: CDR1 MNHEY, CDR2 SVGAGI. This CDR3 is built from 14 residues. The CDR3 DNA reads as TGTGCCAGCAGTCCTAAAGGGGGGGGGATCGAGCAGTACTTC. As protein: CASSPKGGGIEQYF.

The rearrangement joins TRBV19 to TRBJ1-1; 10 bases match TRBD1. Trimming removed 7 bases from V and 6 bases from J; junction bases left unmatched: 14. Per germline, CDR1 LNHDA and CDR2 SQIVND (reference sequence). The CDR3 is 16 amino acids. The DNA of the CDR3 is TGTGCCAGTATAATGGGAAAAGGACAGGGGGTATCTGAAGCTTTCTTT. It is translated as CASIMGKGQGVSEAFF.

The chain employs TRBV27 and TRBJ2-1, with D tentatively TRBD1 (6 bases). The germline gives CDR1 MNHEY, CDR2 SMNVEV (reference sequence). CDR3 length: 14 amino acids. The germline V and J ends were trimmed by 8 bases and 4 bases, with 15 bases remaining between them. The CDR3 nucleotides read TGTGCCAGCGGACAGCTAAATGCGTACAATGAGCAGTTCTTC. This codes for CASGQLNAYNEQFF.

The chain uses TRBV11-2 and TRBJ1-2; D gene unclear. CDR1 SGHAT and CDR2 FQNNGV come from the germline V gene. CDR3 size: 13 residues. Trimming removed 5 bases at V and 6 bases at J, with 13 bases between. DNA for the CDR3: TGTGCCAGCAGCCTCAAGAACCAAGATGGCTACACCTTC. It translates to CASSLKNQDGYTF.

J is TRBJ2-1 and V is TRBV29-1; 9 nucleotides line up with TRBD2. The CDR3 covers 14 residues. Looked up from germline, CDR1 is SQVTM and CDR2 is ANQGSEA. CDR3 sequence (DNA): TGCAGTATCCTCCCAGCGGGGGGAGCGATGGAGCAGTTCTTC. Amino acids: CSILPAGGAMEQFF.

This clone was found a few times. The V call is TRBV5-3, the J call TRBJ2-7; 9 nucleotides match TRBD1. TRBV5-3 is an open reading frame whose function is uncertain. This CDR3 region has 15 residues. Unmatched junction bases numbered 11, after V lost 5 bases and J lost 5 bases. Here the CDR3 reads CARSSRPGQGHEQYF. DNA for the CDR3: TGTGCCAGAAGTTCGCGCCCGGGACAGGGCCACGAGCAGTACTTC.